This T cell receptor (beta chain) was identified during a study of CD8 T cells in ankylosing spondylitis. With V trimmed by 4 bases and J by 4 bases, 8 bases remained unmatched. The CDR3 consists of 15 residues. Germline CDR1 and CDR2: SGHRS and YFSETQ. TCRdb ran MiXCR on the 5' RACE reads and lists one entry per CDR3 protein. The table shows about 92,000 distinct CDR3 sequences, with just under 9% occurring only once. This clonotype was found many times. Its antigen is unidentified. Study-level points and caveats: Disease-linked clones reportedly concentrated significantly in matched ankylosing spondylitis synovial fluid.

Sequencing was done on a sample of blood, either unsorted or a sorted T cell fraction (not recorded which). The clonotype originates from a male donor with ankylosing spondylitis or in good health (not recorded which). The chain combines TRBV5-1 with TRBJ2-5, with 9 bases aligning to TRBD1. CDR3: CASSRTGEDGETQYF. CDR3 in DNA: TGCGCCAGCAGCCGGACAGGGGAGGACGGAGAGACCCAGTACTTC.